This T cell receptor beta chain was recovered during a study of T cells in Graves' hyperthyroidism and ophthalmopathy. Every diagnosis used clinical symptoms, serum thyroxine and TRAb, thyroid ultrasound and orbital computed tomography. The TCR beta CDR3 regions underwent amplification using RNA transcripts as the source. HTBI primers were used for first-round RT-PCR of the TCR CDR3. TCRdb redid the calling of the multiplex PCR reads with MiXCR, one entry per CDR3 protein. The sample shows fewer than 450,000 distinct CDR3 sequences, about 18% of them seen only once. In the case of this clonotype: The antigen is not known.

Study outcomes and limitations: Blood held most thyroid clonotypes expanded above 0.001 frequency.

The V end lost 0 bases, the J end lost 4 bases, and 10 bases lay between the germline ends. The CDR3 is made up of 15 amino acids. The germline V gene encodes CDR1 SGDLS and CDR2 YYNGEE. The rearrangement uses TRBV9 and TRBJ2-2; D is uncertain. The TCR sequence derives from a woman under 40 with Graves' hyperthyroidism that later progressed to Graves' ophthalmopathy. Material for sequencing was blood. DNA for the CDR3: TGTGCCAGCAGCGTAGCTCTAGTTAGCACCGGGGAGCTGTTTTTT. Amino acid sequence: CASSVALVSTGELFF.